The rows below give T cell receptor beta chains drawn from one sample of a study of T cell responses to AZD1222 COVID-19 vaccine. Profiled with immunoSEQ multiplex PCR; TCRdb holds only in-frame clones, not every one. The sample has 110,000 to 150,000 clones, about 88% seen once. The sample in question was peripheral blood, obtained on day 0 of AZD1222 vaccination. The receptors shown here come from an adult in good health. Both conserved end residues are trimmed from each CDR3. Clone size is shown for a subset of rows, as once, few, many or a class of expanded clone.

J gene: TRBJ2-2
V gene: TRBV6-5
clone size: few
CDR3 protein: ASRPTGTGELF

J gene: TRBJ1-2
V gene: TRBV7-9
clone size: NA
CDR3 protein: ASSHTDLGQVIYGYT

J gene: TRBJ2-1
V gene: TRBV9
clone size: NA
CDR3 protein: ASSPTGGPYNEQF

J gene: TRBJ1-2
V gene: TRBV2
clone size: NA
CDR3 protein: ASSDRSVPYGYT

J gene: TRBJ2-3
V gene: TRBV9
clone size: NA
CDR3 protein: ASSPVFLAGGTDTQY

J gene: TRBJ2-7
V gene: TRBV27
clone size: NA
CDR3 protein: ASSWGQPPNYEQY

J gene: TRBJ2-1
V gene: TRBV30
clone size: NA
CDR3 protein: AWSPRTPPNEQF

J gene: TRBJ2-7
V gene: TRBV2
clone size: NA
CDR3 protein: ASSEERKYEQY

J gene: TRBJ2-3
V gene: TRBV27
clone size: NA
CDR3 protein: ASSLGTVGRDTQY

J gene: TRBJ2-5
V gene: TRBV4-1
clone size: NA
CDR3 protein: ASSLGAQGLGETQY

J gene: TRBJ1-4
V gene: TRBV6-5
clone size: NA
CDR3 protein: AGGQGSGTNEKLF

J gene: TRBJ1-2
V gene: TRBV7-9
clone size: NA
CDR3 protein: ASSPRGGYGYT

J gene: TRBJ2-3
V gene: TRBV20-1
clone size: few
CDR3 protein: SASLLAGGRTDTQY

J gene: TRBJ1-2
V gene: TRBV27
clone size: NA
CDR3 protein: ASRIAGQGYGYT

J gene: TRBJ2-6
V gene: TRBV5-1
clone size: NA
CDR3 protein: ASSSRAAGANVLT

J gene: TRBJ2-1
V gene: TRBV27
clone size: NA
CDR3 protein: ASSLFPLSGRASSSYNEQF

J gene: TRBJ1-1
V gene: TRBV27
clone size: NA
CDR3 protein: ASSLLGTGVTEAF

J gene: TRBJ1-5
V gene: TRBV6-1
clone size: NA
CDR3 protein: ASSESGNPASNQPQH

J gene: TRBJ2-7
V gene: TRBV30
clone size: NA
CDR3 protein: AWSRSGDEQY

J gene: TRBJ2-1
V gene: TRBV15
clone size: NA
CDR3 protein: ATSNPMQASGDLNEQF

J gene: TRBJ2-7
V gene: TRBV7-2
clone size: NA
CDR3 protein: ASSLGGVYEQY

J gene: TRBJ2-5
V gene: TRBV27
clone size: NA
CDR3 protein: ATSKGPGGEETQY

J gene: TRBJ2-7
V gene: TRBV6-1
clone size: NA
CDR3 protein: ASSERPGQGYEQY

J gene: TRBJ2-7
V gene: TRBV6-2/TRBV6-3
clone size: NA
CDR3 protein: ASSIQLAGGPYEQY

J gene: TRBJ2-7
V gene: TRBV1
clone size: few
CDR3 protein: TSSQERGGLAGIYEQY

J gene: TRBJ1-1
V gene: TRBV6-5
clone size: NA
CDR3 protein: ASSYSTGRNTEAF

J gene: TRBJ1-2
V gene: TRBV5-5
clone size: NA
CDR3 protein: ASSFDVVAGYT

J gene: TRBJ1-5
V gene: TRBV6-5
clone size: NA
CDR3 protein: ASSTTRYSNQPQH

J gene: TRBJ1-1
V gene: TRBV5-4
clone size: NA
CDR3 protein: ASRSSGRLTEAF

J gene: TRBJ2-1
V gene: TRBV19
clone size: NA
CDR3 protein: ASSIADNEQF

J gene: TRBJ1-2
V gene: TRBV19
clone size: NA
CDR3 protein: ASSPRDREGYT

J gene: TRBJ1-5
V gene: TRBV6-5
clone size: NA
CDR3 protein: ASSSGHSNQPQH

J gene: TRBJ2-3
V gene: TRBV12-3/TRBV12-4
clone size: NA
CDR3 protein: ASILAATDTQY

J gene: TRBJ1-1
V gene: TRBV27
clone size: once
CDR3 protein: ASSLTPGHSNTEAF

J gene: TRBJ2-1
V gene: TRBV30
clone size: NA
CDR3 protein: AWNRGLAAYSYNEQF

J gene: TRBJ2-2
V gene: TRBV9
clone size: NA
CDR3 protein: ASSARRGPTGELF

J gene: TRBJ2-7
V gene: TRBV19
clone size: NA
CDR3 protein: ASRSSGTRFYEQY

J gene: TRBJ1-5
V gene: TRBV29-1
clone size: NA
CDR3 protein: SVRQGSSNQPQH

J gene: TRBJ1-1
V gene: TRBV7-8
clone size: NA
CDR3 protein: ASRPGMNTEAF

J gene: TRBJ1-2
V gene: TRBV27
clone size: few
CDR3 protein: ASSIRQGVPTYGYT

J gene: TRBJ2-7
V gene: TRBV7-3
clone size: few
CDR3 protein: ASSLLAESSYEQY

J gene: TRBJ2-5
V gene: TRBV19
clone size: NA
CDR3 protein: ASSMVLAGGFQETQY

J gene: TRBJ1-2
V gene: TRBV2
clone size: once
CDR3 protein: ASSEFQGFGYT

J gene: TRBJ1-4
V gene: TRBV24-1
clone size: NA
CDR3 protein: ATSDLTRNTNEKLF

J gene: TRBJ1-1
V gene: TRBV5-1
clone size: NA
CDR3 protein: ASSSATGMNTEAF

J gene: TRBJ2-7
V gene: TRBV5-4
clone size: NA
CDR3 protein: ASSFLGTSYEQY

J gene: TRBJ1-2
V gene: TRBV6-5
clone size: NA
CDR3 protein: ASRGPIANYGYT

J gene: TRBJ2-3
V gene: TRBV28
clone size: NA
CDR3 protein: ASSSFSGGSTDTQY

J gene: TRBJ2-2
V gene: TRBV24-1
clone size: NA
CDR3 protein: ATSDPGTGNTGELF

J gene: TRBJ1-1
V gene: TRBV30
clone size: NA
CDR3 protein: AWSSAPEGNTEAF

J gene: TRBJ1-3
V gene: TRBV13
clone size: NA
CDR3 protein: ASSPPGNTIY

J gene: TRBJ2-5
V gene: TRBV27
clone size: NA
CDR3 protein: ASSSGQGVATQY

J gene: TRBJ2-2
V gene: TRBV3-1/TRBV3-2
clone size: NA
CDR3 protein: ASSQKPFRQGGTGELF

J gene: TRBJ2-1
V gene: TRBV5-1
clone size: NA
CDR3 protein: ASSAPTGNNEQF

J gene: TRBJ2-1
V gene: TRBV10-1
clone size: NA
CDR3 protein: ASSEGAGLNEQF

J gene: TRBJ1-1
V gene: TRBV5-1
clone size: NA
CDR3 protein: ASSESPVGTEAF

J gene: TRBJ2-2
V gene: TRBV6-1
clone size: NA
CDR3 protein: ASSVGSGRLPTGELF

J gene: TRBJ1-3
V gene: TRBV5-4
clone size: NA
CDR3 protein: ASSLGGLPLAY

J gene: TRBJ2-7
V gene: TRBV11-2
clone size: NA
CDR3 protein: ASSPGLAGVIYEQY

J gene: TRBJ2-7
V gene: TRBV6-1
clone size: NA
CDR3 protein: ASSEDWGTYEQY